These 28 T cell receptor beta chains were sequenced from one sample in a study of beta chain features in type 1 diabetes. The study's findings and limits: In all four CD4+ subsets, TCRB CDR3 length was significantly, moderately reduced in type 1 diabetes.

cDNA synthesis used the whole RNA isolate, giving expressed TCRB sequences. Produced via immunoSEQ multiplex PCR; TCRdb's table is partial and in-frame only. Here the sample spans about 740,000 clones, roughly an eighth being singletons. These TCRs' antigens remain unknown. The sequencing input was naive CD4+ T cells from blood. These TCRs come from a man aged 18 to 35 with type 1 diabetes.

The chain uses TRBV10-3 and TRBJ1-6; D remains ambiguous. V dropped 6 bases and J dropped 7 bases, with 16 bases sitting between them. The CDR3 runs 15 residues. Per the germline V gene, CDR1 is ENHRY and CDR2 is SYGVKD. The CDR3 DNA sequence: TGTGCCATCAGGGACCCCGGAACGGGGAATTCACCCCTCCACTTT. Residues: CAIRDPGTGNSPLHF.

This clone has more than one count but fewer than ten. The rearrangement links TRBV27 to TRBJ2-7; D not certain. The CDR3 extends over 16 amino acids. The ends were cut back, 2 bases at V and 4 bases at J, with 18 bases in the middle. The germline V gene has CDR1 MNHEY and CDR2 SMNVEV (reference sequence). The CDR3 DNA reads as TGTGCCAGCAGTTTAAGGCAGGATGACCCCCGATACGAGCAGTACTTC. Protein: CASSLRQDDPRYEQYF.

The rearrangement joins TRBV19 to TRBJ1-1; no reliable D call. This CDR3 has 14 residues. Germline V gene sequence: CDR1 LNHDA, CDR2 SQIVND (reference sequence). Trimming stripped 4 bases from V and 9 bases from J, with 18 bases between. CDR3 sequence reads: CASSTRGERRKAFF. The CDR3 DNA follows: TGTGCCAGTAGTACCCGGGGAGAGCGGCGGAAAGCTTTCTTT.

The V gene is TRBV4-1, the J gene TRBJ2-5; the D call may be TRBD1 or TRBD2 (6 bases each). Germline V gene lookup returns CDR1 MGHRA and CDR2 YSYEKL. Trimming left V 0 bases short and J 2 bases short, with 16 bases between. The CDR3 is made up of 17 amino acids. This CDR3 reads CASSQDSGAWGQETQYF. CDR3 bases: TGCGCCAGCAGCCAAGATTCGGGGGCCTGGGGGCAAGAGACCCAGTACTTC.

This clone has only a few counts. At the DNA level, this CDR3 is encoded by other sequences in the same sample as well. This rearrangement joins TRBV6-5 to TRBJ2-5, with D perhaps assigned TRBD1 or TRBD2 (5 bases each). This CDR3 spans 15 amino acids. CDR1 MNHEY and CDR2 SVGAGI come from the germline V gene. V gave up 0 bases and J gave up 5 bases, with 13 bases separating them. Here the CDR3 reads CASSYSGQGGETQYF. The CDR3 nucleotides read TGTGCCAGCAGTTACTCGGGCCAGGGCGGGGAGACCCAGTACTTC.

The chain carries TRBV5-4 and TRBJ2-1; 7 bases map to TRBD1. V lost 4 bases, J lost 7 bases, and 11 bases stayed unmatched. The CDR3 covers 15 residues. Per germline, CDR1 SGHNT and CDR2 YYREEE (reference sequence). CDR3 nucleotide sequence: TGTGCCAGCAGCCCCGGGAAGGGGGCTCGGAATGAGCAGTTCTTC. Its protein product is CASSPGKGARNEQFF.

This clone was counted a single time. The rearrangement uses TRBV9 and TRBJ2-7; 9 bases map to TRBD1. The CDR3 covers 15 residues. The trim removed 0 bases at V and 4 bases at J, leaving 5 bases unmatched. The germline gives CDR1 SGDLS, CDR2 YYNGEE. The DNA of the CDR3 is TGTGCCAGCAGCGTAGGGCTGGACAGGGGTTACGAGCAGTACTTC. Translation gives CASSVGLDRGYEQYF.

In this sample, this clone turned up a few times. The J gene is TRBJ2-7, the V gene TRBV7-9; D is unclear. From germline, CDR1 is SEHNR and CDR2 FQNEAQ (reference sequence). CDR3 length: 12 amino acids. V lost 6 bases to trimming and J lost 9 bases, with 15 bases between them. CDR3 amino acids: CASSSLRPGQYF. The CDR3 nucleotides read TGTGCCAGCAGTTCACTACGGCCGGGGCAGTACTTC.

The rearrangement uses TRBV4-2 and TRBJ2-6; D gene uncertain. CDR3 length: 16 amino acids. Germline lookup yields CDR1 LGHNA and CDR2 YNFKEQ. The V gene lost 0 bases and the J gene lost 0 bases, with 6 bases spanning the gap. CDR3 sequence: CASSQEGGSGANVLTF. CDR3 DNA sequence: TGTGCCAGCAGCCAAGAGGGTGGCTCTGGGGCCAACGTCCTGACTTTC.

This rearrangement joins TRBV20-1 to TRBJ1-2; D gene ambiguous. Germline values: CDR1 DFQATT, CDR2 SNEGSKA (reference sequence). V was shortened by 6 bases and J by 8 bases, with 13 bases between the two germline ends. The length of the CDR3 is 11 residues. In nucleotides, the CDR3 is TGCAGTGCCAAACATGTCGGGGGCTACACCTTC. Protein sequence: CSAKHVGGYTF.

This sequence joins TRBV5-1 and TRBJ2-5; 9 bases align to TRBD1. V was pared by 0 bases and J by 5 bases, with 11 bases of the junction left unmatched. Looked up from germline, CDR1 is SGHRS and CDR2 is YFSETQ. This CDR3 comprises 17 residues. The CDR3 loop is CASSLAGTGLSLETQYF. CDR3 DNA sequence: TGCGCCAGCAGCTTGGCCGGGACAGGGTTATCTTTGGAGACCCAGTACTTC.

V usage is TRBV18 and J usage is TRBJ1-1; 8 nucleotides match TRBD1. This CDR3 spans 17 amino acids. Germline CDR1 and CDR2: KGHSH and LQKENI. After removal of 3 bases from V and 0 bases from J, the junction contained 9 bases not matched to a gene. CDR3: CASSPNGLDRVNTEAFF. The CDR3 region has the DNA TGTGCCAGCTCACCCAATGGGCTGGACAGGGTGAACACTGAAGCTTTCTTT.

The chain links TRBV29-1 to TRBJ2-3; D might be TRBD2 (6 bases). The CDR3 spans 15 residues. Trimming took 1 base from V and 2 from J, leaving 13 bases between them. The V gene's germline CDR1 is SQVTM and CDR2 ANQGSEA. CDR3 amino acids: CSVEAGGWVTDTQYF. The CDR3 region has the DNA TGCAGCGTTGAAGCTGGAGGGTGGGTCACAGATACGCAGTATTTT.

The V call is TRBV15, the J call TRBJ1-2, with 8 bases lining up with TRBD1. Unmatched junction bases numbered 11, after V lost 1 base and J lost 4 bases. The V gene's germline CDR1 is LNHNV and CDR2 YYDKDF (reference sequence). The CDR3 runs 17 residues. The CDR3, as DNA: TGTGCCACCAGCAGAGGGGGAACGACAGGGGCCACCTATGGCTACACCTTC. Translated, it gives CATSRGGTTGATYGYTF.

The rearrangement uses TRBV30 and TRBJ2-7; TRBD2 aligns across 8 bases. This CDR3 contains 12 residues. Germline V gene data show CDR1 as GTSNPN and CDR2 as SVGIG (reference sequence). V dropped 2 bases and J dropped 3; count of bases not matched to a gene: 0. The CDR3 sequence: CAWSREGYEQYF. The CDR3 DNA is TGTGCCTGGAGTCGGGAGGGCTACGAGCAGTACTTC.

This clone has only one observation. This chain uses TRBV2 with TRBJ2-2; 7 bases line up with TRBD2. Germline V gene sequence: CDR1 SNHLY, CDR2 FYNNEI. This CDR3 is built from 16 residues. Losses at the gene ends were 3 bases for V and 5 bases for J; bases not matched to a gene: 9. The CDR3 spells CASSDVGSGRTGELFF. CDR3 nucleotide sequence: TGTGCCAGCAGTGACGTGGGTAGCGGGCGAACCGGGGAGCTGTTTTTT.

In this sample, this clone turned up a few times. The chain carries TRBV9 and TRBJ1-2, with D unclear. The CDR3 sequence is 13 residues long. Germline V lookup: CDR1 SGDLS, CDR2 YYNGEE. Between the trimmed V and J ends, which lost 3 bases and 4 bases, there was a span of 10 bases. For the CDR3, the DNA is TGTGCCAGCAGCGCAACGGAAGGCTATGGCTACACCTTC. It is translated as CASSATEGYGYTF.

As concerns this clone: A much larger clone is a single base away; this may be a read error. Other DNA sequences of this sample code for an identical CDR3. The V gene is TRBV7-9, the J gene TRBJ1-1; D is perhaps TRBD1 (5 bases). This CDR3 region has 13 residues. Germline loops: CDR1 SEHNR, CDR2 FQNEAQ (reference sequence). V dropped 5 bases and J dropped 2 bases, with 9 bases sitting between them. DNA for the CDR3: TGTGCCAGCAGCCTTCAGGGAAACACTGAAGCTTTCTTT. Its translation: CASSLQGNTEAFF.

Notes on this clone: The same CDR3 can be traced to other DNA sequences in this sample. The V gene is TRBV14, the J gene TRBJ2-5; a weak D match, TRBD1 (5 bases). The CDR3 totals 13 residues. Germline CDR1 and CDR2: SGHDN and FVKESK. Trimming took off 2 bases at V and 2 bases at J, with 6 bases between the two ends. The CDR3 is CASSQRQQETQYF. The DNA for the CDR3 is TGTGCCAGCAGCCAACGACAGCAAGAGACCCAGTACTTC.

The V gene is TRBV11-2, the J gene TRBJ1-1, with D unresolved. The CDR3 loop spans 12 amino acids. Trimming pared 8 bases from V and 2 bases from J, leaving 9 bases between. Germline V lookup: CDR1 SGHAT, CDR2 FQNNGV. For the CDR3, the DNA is TGTGCCAGCGGAGGGTTTAACACTGAAGCTTTCTTT. Residues: CASGGFNTEAFF.

This clone appeared a few times. V is TRBV10-3 and J is TRBJ2-5; 7 positions agree with TRBD2. V trimming: 6 bases; J trimming: 1 base; junction bases outside the gene matches: 8. CDR1 ENHRY and CDR2 SYGVKD come from the germline V gene. The CDR3 runs 15 residues. CDR3: CAISDYGGGQETQYF. CDR3 sequence (DNA): TGTGCCATCAGCGACTACGGCGGGGGCCAAGAGACCCAGTACTTC.

In this sample, this clone turned up a few times. The chain joins TRBV18 to TRBJ1-1; D remains unclear. Germline lookup yields CDR1 KGHSH and CDR2 LQKENI. The V and J ends lost 0 bases and 0 bases respectively, with 17 bases between them. The CDR3 is made up of 18 amino acids. CDR3 sequence reads: CASSPPGLRSGMNTEAFF. In DNA, the CDR3 is TGTGCCAGCTCACCACCGGGTTTACGCTCAGGTATGAACACTGAAGCTTTCTTT.

In this sample, this clone turned up a few times. Here the CDR3 reads CASSLVGPTDTQYF. Written as DNA, the CDR3 is TGTGCCAGCAGCTTAGTGGGGCCCACAGATACGCAGTATTTT. V gene TRBV7-2 combines with J gene TRBJ2-3; possible D gene TRBD1, 5 bases. Trimming took 1 base from V and 2 from J, leaving 7 bases between them. The CDR3 contains 14 residues. In germline, CDR1 is SGHTA, CDR2 FQGNSA.

A single count supports this clone. The chain joins TRBV2 to TRBJ2-7, with 8 bases matching TRBD1. The junction had 3 bases not matched to a gene; V was cut back by 4 bases and J by 1 base. The CDR3 length is 14 residues. The germline CDR1 and CDR2 sequences are SNHLY and FYNNEI. The CDR3 loop reads CASSADRESYEQYF. CDR3 coding DNA: TGTGCCAGCAGTGCGGACAGGGAATCCTACGAGCAGTACTTC.

The chain uses TRBV25-1 and TRBJ2-1; 8 nucleotides agree with TRBD1. CDR3 length equals 15 residues. Per germline, CDR1 MGHDK and CDR2 SYGVNS. The V gene end was trimmed by 3 bases and the J gene end by 8 bases; junction bases not matched to a gene: 9. In nucleotides, the CDR3 is TGTGCCAGCAGTGATCCAGGGGGCGCAGGATATGAGCAGTTCTTC. Translation gives CASSDPGGAGYEQFF.

This clone has just a few counts. The CDR3 region is CAWSPQGRTANTEAFF. CDR3 coding DNA: TGTGCCTGGAGTCCACAGGGGAGGACAGCGAACACTGAAGCTTTCTTT. The J gene is TRBJ1-1, the V gene TRBV30, with TRBD1 identical over 7 bases. The germline V gene encodes CDR1 GTSNPN and CDR2 SVGIG (reference sequence). This CDR3 is 16 amino acids long. V trimming: 2 bases; J trimming: 1 base; junction bases outside the gene matches: 10. Combining the CDR3 with reference TRBV30 and TRBJ1-1 gives the whole variable domain SQTIHQWPATLVQPVGSPLSLECTVEGTSNPNLYWYRQAAGRGLQLLFYSVGIGQISSEVPQNLSASRPQDRQFILSSKKLLLSDSGFYLCAWSPQGRTANTEAFFGQGTRLTVV.

The rearrangement links TRBV29-1 to TRBJ1-1; TRBD1 aligns across 12 bases. After removal of 0 bases from V and 2 bases from J, the junction contained 10 bases not matched to a gene. The CDR3 covers 18 residues. Germline CDR1 SQVTM, CDR2 ANQGSEA. CDR3 residues: CSVEDLPGQGALNTEAFF. As DNA, the CDR3 is TGCAGCGTTGAAGATCTTCCGGGACAGGGGGCCCTAAACACTGAAGCTTTCTTT.

The J gene is TRBJ1-2, the V gene TRBV6-6, with TRBD1 matching over 7 bases. Germline CDR1 and CDR2: MNHNY and SVGAGI (reference sequence). The ends lost 7 bases at V and 13 bases at J; junction bases unmatched: 15. The CDR3 totals 13 residues. The CDR3 sequence is CASKGAVSWASTF. CDR3 in DNA: TGTGCCAGCAAGGGGGCAGTCTCCTGGGCTAGCACCTTC.